These 29 T cell receptor beta chains were all obtained from the same sample, sequenced in a study of blood T cells in healthy people across ages. A sample-barcoded 5' primer and a J-beta primer mix were used in a second PCR of about 7 to 12 cycles. TCRdb reanalysed the 5' RACE reads using MiXCR and keeps one entry per CDR3 protein. This table has about 1.5 million distinct CDR3 sequences, about 42% appearing once. The source material was blood. Every receptor here comes from a young woman in good health.

The chain recombines TRBV20-1 with TRBJ1-1, with D uncertain. The CDR3 runs to 13 residues. CDR1 is DFQATT and CDR2 is SNEGSKA in the germline V gene (reference sequence). Deletions cut 7 bases from V and 3 bases from J, with 15 bases between. CDR3 in amino acids: CSGQRVGYTEAFF. DNA of the CDR3: TGCAGTGGGCAAAGGGTAGGTTACACTGAAGCTTTCTTT.

The genes are TRBV11-2 and TRBJ2-3, with D perhaps matching TRBD2 (5 bases). Trimming shortened V by 2 bases and J by 6 bases, and 18 bases separated the two germline ends. CDR3 length equals 16 residues. Germline V gene lookup returns CDR1 SGHAT and CDR2 FQNNGV. The CDR3 is CASSLWTGLSGDTQYF. CDR3 coding DNA: TGTGCCAGCAGCTTATGGACGGGGTTATCGGGGGATACGCAGTATTTT.

The chain links TRBV10-3 to TRBJ1-5; D may be TRBD1 (5 bases). V was cut by 10 bases and J by 5 bases, with 15 bases left in between. Looked up from germline, CDR1 is ENHRY and CDR2 is SYGVKD. This CDR3 is built from 13 residues. CDR3 DNA: TGTGCCACGACCTCCGACAGTTATCAGCCCCAGCATTTT. This gives the protein CATTSDSYQPQHF.

On this clonotype: One junction end disagrees with the germline gene, perhaps due to a read error. The gene calls are TRBV27 and TRBJ2-1, with D perhaps matching TRBD1 (6 bases). This CDR3 has 16 residues. Germline loops: CDR1 MNHEY, CDR2 SMNVEV (reference sequence). CDR3 DNA: TGTGCCAGCAGTTCCGGAACAGGGATCCCCTACAATGAGCAGTATTTC. Protein sequence: CASSSGTGIPYNEQYF.

This clonotype was counted a few times. The chain combines TRBV5-6 with TRBJ1-2; D is uncertain. Trimming cost V 0 bases and J 3 bases, with 15 bases left between them. The CDR3 spans 16 residues. Germline V gives CDR1 SGHDT, CDR2 YYEEEE. The DNA for the CDR3 is TGTGCCAGCAGCTTGGATCTGGGTCGGGTGGACTATGGCTACACCTTC. Translation gives CASSLDLGRVDYGYTF.

The chain recombines TRBV21-1 with TRBJ2-2; the table's D call, TRBD1, was not checked against the DNA. TRBV21-1 is a documented pseudogene. This CDR3 comprises 19 residues. For the CDR3, the DNA is TGTGCCAGCAGCAGGGGTCCGCGGGGACGGATATCGAACACCGGGGAGCTGTTTTTT. This codes for CASSRGPRGRISNTGELFF.

This clonotype has a count of ten or more. The chain carries TRBV3-1 and TRBJ1-5, with 7 bases matching TRBD1. Germline values: CDR1 LGHDT, CDR2 YNNKEL (reference sequence). The CDR3 spans 15 residues. Trimming took 4 bases from V and 0 from J; bases not matched to a gene: 3. Here the CDR3 reads CASSPTGNSNQPQHF. The CDR3 coding sequence is TGTGCCAGCAGCCCGACAGGGAATAGCAATCAGCCCCAGCATTTT.

This clonotype was detected ten times or more. The chain carries TRBV29-1 and TRBJ1-2; 10 bases fit TRBD1. Unmatched junction bases numbered 8, after V lost 6 bases and J lost 4 bases. Germline V gene lookup returns CDR1 SQVTM and CDR2 ANQGSEA. The CDR3 has 14 amino acids. The CDR3 sequence: CSVPATGGSYGYTF. The CDR3, as DNA: TGCAGCGTACCTGCGACAGGGGGCAGCTATGGCTACACCTTC.

This clonotype has just a few counts. V gene TRBV28 combines with J gene TRBJ2-7; TRBD2 matches at 13 bases. V gave up 2 bases and J gave up 2 bases; unmatched junction bases: 3. Looked up from germline, CDR1 is MDHEN and CDR2 is SYDVKM. There are 16 residues in the CDR3. CDR3 nucleotides: TGTGCCAGCAGTTTAAAACTAGCGGGAGGGACCTACGAGCAGTACTTC. This encodes CASSLKLAGGTYEQYF.

The V call is TRBV2, the J call TRBJ1-5; weak D call: TRBD1 (5 bases). The V end lost 4 bases, the J end lost 5 bases, and 21 bases lay between the germline ends. From germline, CDR1 is SNHLY and CDR2 FYNNEI. The CDR3 length is 17 residues. CDR3 protein: CASSGSPGDDPDQPQHF. CDR3 DNA sequence: TGTGCCAGCAGTGGCTCACCGGGGGACGACCCAGATCAGCCCCAGCATTTT.

The V call is TRBV29-1, the J call TRBJ2-1, with D possibly being TRBD1 (5 bases). CDR1 SQVTM and CDR2 ANQGSEA come from the germline V gene. V lost 6 bases and J lost 6, with 18 bases in between. The CDR3 is made up of 14 amino acids. Here the CDR3 DNA reads TGCAGCGTAGAATTTATTGACCAGGGCAATGAGCAGTTCTTC. Translation: CSVEFIDQGNEQFF.

This clonotype was detected only a few times. The chain carries TRBV6-2 or TRBV6-3 and TRBJ2-4, with D possibly TRBD2 on 5 matching bases. Germline values: CDR1 MNHEY, CDR2 SVGEGT. The germline V and J ends were trimmed by 2 bases and 8 bases, with 13 bases remaining between them. The CDR3 spans 14 residues. The CDR3 loop is CASSYIWGEDIQYF. In DNA form, the CDR3 reads TGTGCCAGCAGTTACATATGGGGAGAGGACATTCAGTACTTC.

V gene TRBV9 combines with J gene TRBJ2-5, with D possibly called TRBD1 or TRBD2 (6 bases each). The CDR3 is 14 amino acids. Trimming removed 0 bases at V and 11 bases at J, with 17 bases between. Germline V lookup: CDR1 SGDLS, CDR2 YYNGEE. CDR3 loop: CASSVGGDNLGQYF. In nucleotides, the CDR3 is TGTGCCAGCAGCGTAGGGGGGGACAACCTGGGGCAGTACTTC. Looking up the rest from reference TRBV9 and TRBJ2-5 gives the full variable domain: DSGVTQTPKHLITATGQRVTLRCSPRSGDLSVYWYQQSLDQGLQFLIQYYNGEERAKGNILERFSAQQFPDLHSELNLSSLELGDSALYFCASSVGGDNLGQYFGPGTRLLVL.

CDR3 residues: CASSQDFSGGETQYF. CDR3 sequence (DNA): TGCGCCAGCAGCCAAGATTTTTCAGGAGGGGAGACCCAGTACTTC. The chain employs TRBV4-3 and TRBJ2-5, with D perhaps matching TRBD2 (6 bases). The germline V gene has CDR1 LGHNA and CDR2 YSLEER. CDR3 length: 15 amino acids. Trimming stripped 0 bases from V and 5 bases from J, with 13 bases between.

This clonotype was seen a handful of times. The chain uses TRBV29-1 and TRBJ2-3; TRBD2 matches at 8 bases. Germline V CDR1 and CDR2: SQVTM, ANQGSEA. This CDR3 is built from 15 residues. Germline trimming cut 7 bases from V and 2 bases from J; bases unmatched to any gene: 11. The CDR3 DNA is TGCAGCGCCGAATCCGGGACTAGTCCCACAGATACGCAGTATTTT. Translated, it gives CSAESGTSPTDTQYF.

V gene TRBV5-1 combines with J gene TRBJ2-7; 8 positions match TRBD1. Per germline, CDR1 SGHRS and CDR2 YFSETQ. The CDR3 is 14 residues long. V was clipped by 4 bases and J by 4 bases; unmatched bases: 7. The CDR3 nucleotides are TGCGCCAGCAGCACCAAGCAGGGGGCGTACGAGCAGTACTTC. Protein: CASSTKQGAYEQYF.

CDR3 region: CAISDGQFNQPQHF. As DNA, the CDR3 is TGTGCCATCAGCGATGGACAGTTCAATCAGCCCCAGCATTTT. The rearrangement joins TRBV10-3 to TRBJ1-5; tentatively, D is TRBD1 (6 bases). Trimming shortened V by 6 bases and J by 3 bases, and 12 bases separated the two germline ends. From germline, CDR1 is ENHRY and CDR2 SYGVKD. This CDR3 region has 14 residues.

This clonotype was counted a few times. The CDR3 is CASRVTGGSYEQYF. CDR3 bases: TGTGCCAGCAGAGTGACAGGGGGATCCTACGAGCAGTACTTC. The chain combines TRBV25-1 with TRBJ2-7; 9 nucleotides agree with TRBD1. Germline V gene data show CDR1 as MGHDK and CDR2 as SYGVNS. The CDR3 has 14 amino acids. Losses at the gene ends were 6 bases for V and 1 base for J; bases not matched to a gene: 4.

CDR3 DNA: TGTGCCAGCAGAAATGGGGGGGAATCCTACGAGCAGTACTTC. Protein sequence: CASRNGGESYEQYF. The V call is TRBV2, the J call TRBJ2-7, with 7 bases aligning to TRBD2. CDR3 length: 14 residues. V gave up 6 bases and J gave up 1 base; unmatched junction bases: 6. From germline, CDR1 is SNHLY and CDR2 FYNNEI. The complete variable domain, with remaining parts taken from reference TRBV2 and TRBJ2-7, reads EPEVTQTPSHQVTQMGQEVILRCVPISNHLYFYWYRQILGQKVEFLVSFYNNEISEKSEIFDDQFSVERPDGSNFTLKIRSTKLEDSAMYFCASRNGGESYEQYFGPGTRLTVT.

V and J are TRBV20-1 and TRBJ2-5; a weak D match, TRBD1 (6 bases). The V gene lost 5 bases and the J gene lost 11 bases, with 27 bases spanning the gap. Germline assignment: CDR1 DFQATT and CDR2 SNEGSKA (reference sequence). The CDR3 extends over 15 amino acids. The CDR3 spells CSAFNRVYVDNEQYF. The CDR3 DNA reads as TGCAGTGCTTTCAACAGGGTGTATGTTGACAATGAGCAGTACTTC.

The chain links TRBV10-3 to TRBJ2-5, with D possibly being TRBD2 (6 bases). Trimming cost V 1 base and J 1 base, with 7 bases left between them. The CDR3 spans 14 residues. The germline V gene has CDR1 ENHRY and CDR2 SYGVKD. CDR3 nucleotides: TGTGCCATCAGTGAGTGGACTACCCAAGAGACCCAGTACTTC. Amino acids: CAISEWTTQETQYF.

The chain employs TRBV6-5 and TRBJ1-2; D is undetermined. Germline V gene lookup returns CDR1 MNHEY and CDR2 SVGAGI. Trimming removed 1 base at V and 2 bases at J, with 11 bases between. CDR3 length: 15 amino acids. CDR3 sequence: CASSYYKINNYGYTF. In nucleotides, the CDR3 is TGTGCCAGCAGTTACTACAAAATTAACAACTATGGCTACACCTTC.

A few counts support this clonotype. The gene calls are TRBV4-1 and TRBJ2-1, with TRBD2 identical over 7 bases. CDR3 length: 15 residues. Germline-derived CDR1 and CDR2 are MGHRA and YSYEKL. J lost 7 bases, V lost 3 bases, and 9 bases had no gene match. The CDR3 protein is CASSQSEGLRNEQFF. The CDR3 DNA follows: TGCGCCAGCAGCCAGTCTGAGGGACTAAGAAATGAGCAGTTCTTC.

V gene TRBV29-1 combines with J gene TRBJ2-3, with a tentative D call TRBD2 (5 bases). Trimming took off 4 bases at V and 0 bases at J, with 11 bases between the two ends. The CDR3 extends over 14 amino acids. From germline, CDR1 is SQVTM and CDR2 ANQGSEA. CDR3 sequence reads: CSVGDGGSTDTQYF. The CDR3 region has the DNA TGCAGCGTTGGAGATGGCGGGAGCACAGATACGCAGTATTTT.

The chain couples TRBV7-2 to TRBJ2-5; D is perhaps TRBD2 (6 bases). The germline V gene has CDR1 SGHTA and CDR2 FQGNSA. V was shortened by 7 bases and J by 11 bases, with 17 bases between the two germline ends. The CDR3 consists of 12 residues. CDR3 amino acids: CASTPQEGLQYF. CDR3 DNA sequence: TGTGCCAGCACCCCCCAGGAGGGACTGCAGTACTTC.

This chain uses TRBV7-2 with TRBJ2-1, with 10 bases that match TRBD2. Germline values: CDR1 SGHTA, CDR2 FQGNSA. CDR3 length: 14 amino acids. J lost 9 bases, V lost 7 bases, and 9 bases had no gene match. The CDR3 nucleotides read TGTGCCAGCAACTTGGGACTAGCGTCTTCTGAGCAGTTCTTC. Translation: CASNLGLASSEQFF.

This clonotype has only a few counts. V and J are TRBV12-5 and TRBJ1-3, with no clear D. CDR3 size: 14 residues. Germline V gene lookup returns CDR1 LGHNT and CDR2 FRNRAP. This CDR3 is CVYSLSCSGNTIYF. CDR3 DNA sequence: TGTGTTTATTCTTTATCGTGCTCTGGAAACACCATATATTTT. Looking up the rest from reference TRBV12-5 and TRBJ1-3 gives the full variable domain: DARVTQTPRHKVTEMGQEVTMRCQPILGHNTVFWYRQTMMQGLELLAYFRNRAPLDDSGMPKDRFSAEMPDATLATLKIQPSEPRDSAVYFCVYSLSCSGNTIYFGEGSWLTVV.

In DNA, the CDR3 is TGCAGTGCTCGACTAGCGGGGGGGCTTAGATCCTACAATGAGCAGTTCTTC. Amino acid sequence: CSARLAGGLRSYNEQFF. The rearrangement links TRBV20-1 to TRBJ2-1; 14 bases match TRBD2. This CDR3 is 17 amino acids long. Trimming removed 5 bases from V and 1 base from J; junction bases left unmatched: 7. Germline lookup yields CDR1 DFQATT and CDR2 SNEGSKA (reference sequence).

This clonotype was found a few times. V and J are TRBV7-2 and TRBJ2-1; maybe TRBD2 (6 bases). The CDR3 spans 15 residues. Trimming took off 6 bases at V and 0 bases at J, with 12 bases between the two ends. Germline CDR1 is SGHTA and CDR2 is FQGNSA. The CDR3 DNA follows: TGTGCCAGCAGGCTCGGGAGAGGCTCCTACAATGAGCAGTTCTTC. It yields the protein CASRLGRGSYNEQFF. The whole variable domain, remainder taken from reference TRBV7-2 and TRBJ2-1, is GAGVSQSPSNKVTEKGKDVELRCDPISGHTALYWYRQSLGQGLEFLIYFQGNSAPDKSGLPSDRFSAERTGGSVSTLTIQRTQQEDSAVYLCASRLGRGSYNEQFFGPGTRLTVL.